This is a list of T cell receptor beta chains from one sample in a study of T-cell reconstitution after alpha-beta-depleted transplantation in children. From the PCR reads, TCRdb called clonotypes with MiXCR, one entry per CDR3 protein. The sample has around 380,000 distinct CDR3 sequences, 11% seen once. The sample here was PBMCs from the stem cell graft donor, taken from the stem cell graft. The receptors come from a human donor who donated a stem cell graft to a child with acute myeloid leukemia. The CDR3 runs from the conserved cysteine through the conserved F or W. Each record gives: clone size, J gene, D gene, V gene, CDR3 DNA, CDR3 protein. The D gene is left open where the match is weak. The listing skips clone size in some rows; elsewhere it reads once, few, many or a size class.

>many|TRBJ2-3|NA|TRBV20-1
TGCAGTGCTAGGTTCCCAGATACGCAGTATTTT
CSARFPDTQYF
>NA|TRBJ2-7|NA|TRBV20-1
TGCAGTGCTAGAGTCGCCGACCGTACCTACGAGCAGTACTTC
CSARVADRTYEQYF
>NA|TRBJ1-5|NA|TRBV20-1
TGCTGTGCTAGAGAGGGGGGGTCGGGATATAGCAATCAGCCCCAGCATTTT
CCAREGGSGYSNQPQHF
>many|TRBJ2-2|NA|TRBV4-2
TGTGCCAGCAGCCTCCGAAGGGCTAGTCACACCGGGGAGCTGTTTTTT
CASSLRRASHTGELFF
>NA|TRBJ1-2|NA|TRBV10-3
TGTGCCATCAGCGGGACCGATTTCTATGGCTACACCTTC
CAISGTDFYGYTF
>few|TRBJ2-3|NA|TRBV10-1
TGCGCCAGCAGTGAGCCTAGCGTAAATACGCAGTATTTT
CASSEPSVNTQYF
>few|TRBJ2-1|NA|TRBV5-1
TGCGCCAGCAGCTTGGAGGGAACTCCTGAGCAGTTCTTC
CASSLEGTPEQFF
>many|TRBJ2-2|NA|TRBV7-8
TGTGCCAGCAGCTTACAGGGTTATACCGGGGAGCTGTTTTTT
CASSLQGYTGELFF
>many|TRBJ2-5|NA|TRBV12-3/TRBV12-4
TGTGCCAGCAGTTTAGGTGTCGACGAGACCCAGTACTTC
CASSLGVDETQYF
>few|TRBJ2-3|NA|TRBV20-1
TGCAGTGCTAGACCCGGGATGCTACTACTCCCAGATACGCAGTATTTT
CSARPGMLLLPDTQYF
>few|TRBJ2-1|TRBD2|TRBV27
TGTGCCAGCGCCATCCTAGCGGGTACTTACAATGAGCAGTTCTTC
CASAILAGTYNEQFF
>NA|TRBJ2-5|TRBD1|TRBV5-1
TGCGCCAGCAGCTTGGCGGTGACAGGGTCCCCTAAACAAGAGAACCAGTACTTC
CASSLAVTGSPKQENQYF
>few|TRBJ2-1|TRBD2|TRBV6-1
TGTGCCAGCACCGGAGGGACTAGGAACAATGAGCAGTTCTTC
CASTGGTRNNEQFF